These 8 T cell receptor beta chains were all obtained from the same sample, sequenced in a study of coeliac disease. TCRdb's copy holds only in-frame clones and misses some; the assay was immunoSEQ multiplex PCR. The data hold 6,800 or so clones, with about 78% observed a single time. The sample comprised lamina propria lymphocytes from the gut. Receptors were obtained from a man aged 25-45 years with celiac disease.

The rearrangement uses TRBV2 and TRBJ2-7; 7 bases fit TRBD2. The CDR3 contains 15 residues. The V segment lost 7 bases and the J segment 6 bases; nucleotides outside the gene matches: 15. Germline V CDR1 and CDR2: SNHLY, FYNNEI. In nucleotides, the CDR3 is TGTGCCAGCATCCGGTCGGCGGGAGCTGGTGGCGAGCAGTACTTC. Translation: CASIRSAGAGGEQYF.

The chain links TRBV28 to TRBJ2-1; possible D gene TRBD1, 5 bases. The CDR3 consists of 15 residues. Trimming took 2 bases from V and 2 from J, leaving 10 bases between them. Germline values: CDR1 MDHEN, CDR2 SYDVKM. The CDR3 nucleotides read TGTGCCAGCAGTTTAAGTCCAGGGACCTACAATGAGCAGTTCTTC. Its protein is CASSLSPGTYNEQFF.

CDR3 protein: CAWSQDSNQPQHF. CDR3 sequence (DNA): TGTGCCTGGAGCCAGGATAGCAATCAGCCCCAGCATTTT. This chain joins TRBV30 and TRBJ1-5; D is unresolved. Germline CDR1 GTSNPN, CDR2 SVGIG (reference sequence). The CDR3 length is 13 residues. V lost 3 bases, J lost 0 bases, and 6 bases lay in between. The variable domain in full, completed from reference TRBV30 and TRBJ1-5, reads SQTIHQWPATLVQPVGSPLSLECTVEGTSNPNLYWYRQAAGRGLQLLFYSVGIGQISSEVPQNLSASRPQDRQFILSSKKLLLSDSGFYLCAWSQDSNQPQHFGDGTRLSIL.

This clone was seen only once. The rearrangement links TRBV4-1 to TRBJ1-4; 8 nucleotides agree with TRBD1. This CDR3 spans 16 amino acids. V was pared by 4 bases and J by 8 bases, with 12 bases of the junction left unmatched. Germline values: CDR1 MGHRA, CDR2 YSYEKL. The CDR3 nucleotides are TGCGCCAGCAGCCGCCTACTCGGACAGGGAGACGAAAAACTGTTTTTT. This codes for CASSRLLGQGDEKLFF.

The CDR3 nucleotides read TGCGCCAGCAGCCAACCAGGGGGCAATCAGCCCCAGCATTTT. It is translated as CASSQPGGNQPQHF. The chain has TRBV4-1 and TRBJ1-5; weak D call: TRBD1 (6 bases). Trimming stripped 2 bases from V and 2 bases from J, with 7 bases between. The CDR3 spans 14 residues. CDR1 MGHRA and CDR2 YSYEKL come from the germline V gene.

The chain joins TRBV5-1 to TRBJ2-3; no definite D call. V dropped 0 bases and J dropped 3 bases, with 5 bases sitting between them. This CDR3 has 13 residues. Germline lookup yields CDR1 SGHRS and CDR2 YFSETQ. CDR3 in amino acids: CASSLGTTDTQYF. Written as DNA, the CDR3 is TGCGCCAGCAGCTTGGGCACTACAGATACGCAGTATTTT.

V usage is TRBV6-5 and J usage is TRBJ1-5, with TRBD1 matching 8 bases. The CDR3 is made up of 14 amino acids. Germline CDR1 reads MNHEY; CDR2 reads SVGAGI. J gave up 8 bases and V 7 bases, and 10 bases lay outside the gene matches. The DNA for the CDR3 is TGTGCCAGCAAACCGACAGGGGCTATAGAGCCCCAGCATTTT. It is translated as CASKPTGAIEPQHF.

This clone has a handful of counts. V gene TRBV11-2 combines with J gene TRBJ1-1; D may be TRBD1 (5 bases). CDR1 and CDR2 (germline): SGHAT, FQNNGV. The CDR3 sequence is 15 residues long. Trimming stripped 3 bases from V and 3 bases from J, with 14 bases between. The CDR3, as DNA: TGTGCCAGCAGCTTTGGCAGGGTAGGCGACACTGAAGCTTTCTTT. Amino acids: CASSFGRVGDTEAFF.